This T cell receptor beta chain stems from a study of regulatory T cells in long-lasting Graves disease. At the level of the study: Graves' patients, diagnosed recently, had received antithyroid drugs under 3 months.

Time point reported: newly diagnosed GD, antithyroid drugs for less than 3 months. There was RNA extracted from PBMCs, and the TCR library was made from it. Germline values: CDR1 SGHRS, CDR2 YFSETQ. With 0 bases clipped from V and 3 bases from J, the junction kept 2 bases outside the gene matches. CDR3 size: 15 residues. This clonotype turned up a few times. This sequence may be a read error, since a much larger clone differs from it by one base. Relying on iRepertoire HTBI primers and Arm-PCR of CDR3 regions, the team built TCR beta libraries. TCRdb processed the multiplex PCR reads anew with MiXCR; each CDR3 protein has one entry. The sample contains about 530,000 distinct CDR3 sequences, around 16% of which appear only once. The sample was also linked to a second study, of T cells in Graves' hyperthyroidism and ophthalmopathy.

The source material was peripheral blood mononuclear cells (PBMCs), sampled at new diagnosis, from a patient treated with antithyroid drugs. This chain connects TRBV5-1 to TRBJ1-2; TRBD1 matches 10 bases. This clonotype was sampled from a woman aged 40 to 65 with Graves disease. CDR3 loop: CASSLGQGADYGYTF. As DNA, the CDR3 is TGCGCCAGCAGCTTGGGACAGGGGGCCGACTATGGCTACACCTTC.